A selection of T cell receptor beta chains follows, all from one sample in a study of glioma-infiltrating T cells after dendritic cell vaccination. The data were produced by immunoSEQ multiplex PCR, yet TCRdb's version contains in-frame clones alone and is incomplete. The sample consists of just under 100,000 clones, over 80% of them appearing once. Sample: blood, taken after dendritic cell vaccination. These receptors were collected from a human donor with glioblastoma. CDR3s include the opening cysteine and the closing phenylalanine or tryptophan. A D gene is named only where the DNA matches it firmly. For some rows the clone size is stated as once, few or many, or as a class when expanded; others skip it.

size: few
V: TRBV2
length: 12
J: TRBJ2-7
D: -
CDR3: CARGTGRGEQYF
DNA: TGTGCCCGTGGGACGGGGCGGGGAGAGCAGTACTTC

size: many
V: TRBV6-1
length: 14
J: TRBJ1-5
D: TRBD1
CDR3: CASSEGQENQPQHF
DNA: TGTGCCAGCAGTGAGGGACAGGAAAATCAGCCCCAGCATTTT

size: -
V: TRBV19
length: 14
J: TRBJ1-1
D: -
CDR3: CASSIGGLNTEAFF
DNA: TGTGCCAGTAGTATAGGGGGCCTGAACACTGAAGCTTTCTTT

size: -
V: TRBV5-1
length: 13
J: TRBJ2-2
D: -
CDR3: CASSTDSLGELFF
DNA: TGCGCCAGCAGCACGGACTCTCTCGGGGAGCTGTTTTTT

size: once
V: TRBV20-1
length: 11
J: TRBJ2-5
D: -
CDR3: CSAGSQETQYF
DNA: TGCAGTGCTGGCTCACAAGAGACCCAGTACTTC

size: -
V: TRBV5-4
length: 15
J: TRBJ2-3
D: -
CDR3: CASSFTKRLSDTQYF
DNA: TGTGCCAGCAGCTTTACAAAGCGGTTATCAGATACGCAGTATTTT

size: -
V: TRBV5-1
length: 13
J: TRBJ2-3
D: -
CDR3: CATGAGFADTQYF
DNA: TGCGCCACCGGAGCGGGTTTTGCAGATACGCAGTATTTT

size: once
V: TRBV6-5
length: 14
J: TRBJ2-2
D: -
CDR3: CASSWSIVTGELFF
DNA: TGTGCCAGCAGTTGGTCTATAGTCACCGGGGAGCTGTTTTTT

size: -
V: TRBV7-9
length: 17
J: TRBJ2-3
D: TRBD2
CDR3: CASSLSGTSGRGDTQYF
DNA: TGTGCCAGCAGCTTATCCGGGACTAGCGGGAGGGGGGATACGCAGTATTTT

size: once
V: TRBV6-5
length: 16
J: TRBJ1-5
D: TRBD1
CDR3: CASSSYRGLGNQPQHF
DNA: TGTGCCAGCAGTTCTTACAGGGGCTTGGGCAATCAGCCCCAGCATTTT

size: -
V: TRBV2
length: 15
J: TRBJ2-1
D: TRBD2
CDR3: CASSRLAGFHNEQFF
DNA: TGTGCCAGCTCGAGACTAGCGGGGTTTCACAATGAGCAGTTCTTC

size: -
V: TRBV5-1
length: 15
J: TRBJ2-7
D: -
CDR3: CASSLADSGAYEQYF
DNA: TGCGCCAGCAGCTTGGCGGACAGCGGAGCCTACGAGCAGTACTTC

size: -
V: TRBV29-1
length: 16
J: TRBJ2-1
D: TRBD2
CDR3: CSVRLAGAPRYNEQFF
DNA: TGCAGCGTTAGACTAGCGGGAGCCCCTAGGTACAATGAGCAGTTCTTC

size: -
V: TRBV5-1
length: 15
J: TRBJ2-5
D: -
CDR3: CASSSSGAREETQYF
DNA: TGCGCCAGCAGCTCATCAGGGGCCAGAGAAGAGACCCAGTACTTC

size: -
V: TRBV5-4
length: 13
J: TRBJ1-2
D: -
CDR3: CASSLQDNYGYTF
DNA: TGTGCCAGCAGCTTGCAGGATAACTATGGCTACACCTTC

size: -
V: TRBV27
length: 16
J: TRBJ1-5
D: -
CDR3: CASSFQGGDRNQPQHF
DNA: TGTGCCAGCAGTTTCCAGGGAGGGGATCGCAATCAGCCCCAGCATTTT

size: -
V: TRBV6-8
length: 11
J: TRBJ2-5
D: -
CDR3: CASILEETQYF
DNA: TGTGCCAGCATCCTAGAAGAGACCCAGTACTTC

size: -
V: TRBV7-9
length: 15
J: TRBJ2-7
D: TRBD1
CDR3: CASSAGTANSYEQYF
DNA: TGTGCCAGCAGCGCCGGGACAGCAAACTCCTACGAGCAGTACTTC

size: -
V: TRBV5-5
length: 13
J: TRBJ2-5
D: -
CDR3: CASSWRTEETQYF
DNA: TGTGCCAGCAGCTGGAGGACAGAAGAGACCCAGTACTTC

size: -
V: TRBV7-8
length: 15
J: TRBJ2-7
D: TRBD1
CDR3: CASSRVGTGAHEQYF
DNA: TGTGCCAGCAGCCGAGTGGGGACAGGGGCCCACGAGCAGTACTTC

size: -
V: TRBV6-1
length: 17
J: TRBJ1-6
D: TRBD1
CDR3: CASSGTGRGSYNSPLHF
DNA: TGTGCCAGCAGTGGGACAGGGAGGGGTTCCTATAATTCACCCCTCCACTTT

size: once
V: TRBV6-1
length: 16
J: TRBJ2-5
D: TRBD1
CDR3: CASSEGTGAKQETQYF
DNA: TGTGCCAGCAGTGAGGGGACAGGGGCGAAACAAGAGACCCAGTACTTC

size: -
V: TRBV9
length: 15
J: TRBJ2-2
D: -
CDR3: CASSVSGRQTGELFF
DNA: TGTGCCAGCAGCGTATCGGGCAGACAGACCGGGGAGCTGTTTTTT

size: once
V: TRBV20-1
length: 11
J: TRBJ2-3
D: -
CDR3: CSATRGDTQYF
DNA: TGCAGTGCCACCCGGGGAGATACGCAGTATTTT

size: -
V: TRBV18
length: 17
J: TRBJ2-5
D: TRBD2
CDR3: CASSPRAGGPSQETQYF
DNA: TGTGCCAGCTCACCAAGAGCGGGGGGGCCGAGTCAAGAGACCCAGTACTTC

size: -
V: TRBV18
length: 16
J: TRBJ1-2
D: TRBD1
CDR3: CASSPQGQGSNYGYTF
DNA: TGTGCCAGCTCACCTCAAGGACAGGGTTCTAACTATGGCTACACCTTC

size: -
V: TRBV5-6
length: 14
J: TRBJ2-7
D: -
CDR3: CASSFQRFSYEQYF
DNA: TGTGCCAGCAGCTTTCAGCGTTTCTCCTACGAGCAGTACTTC

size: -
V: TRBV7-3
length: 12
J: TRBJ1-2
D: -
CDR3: CASSPDSPMITF
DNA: TGTGCCAGCAGCCCGGACAGCCCAATGATTACCTTC

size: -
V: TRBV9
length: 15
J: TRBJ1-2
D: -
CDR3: CASSQIDRSNYGYTF
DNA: TGTGCCAGCAGCCAAATCGACAGGAGCAACTATGGCTACACCTTC

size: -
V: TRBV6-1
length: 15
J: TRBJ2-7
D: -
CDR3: CASSEGLRTPYEQYF
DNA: TGTGCCAGCAGTGAGGGGCTCCGAACCCCCTACGAGCAGTACTTC

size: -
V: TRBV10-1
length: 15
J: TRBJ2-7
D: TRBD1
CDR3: CASTTDRACSYEQYF
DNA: TGCGCCAGCACCACGGACAGGGCTTGCTCCTACGAGCAGTACTTC

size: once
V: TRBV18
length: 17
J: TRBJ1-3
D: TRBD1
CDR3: CASSPMGQGTAGNTIYF
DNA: TGTGCCAGCTCACCTATGGGACAGGGGACGGCTGGAAACACCATATATTTT